One sample yielded the 2 T cell receptor beta chains listed below, sequenced in a study of blood T cell repertoires in COVID-19. TCRdb's table, derived via immunoSEQ multiplex PCR, lists solely in-frame clones and lacks some. Seen here are roughly 150,000 clones, less than 90% observed once, and the top ten hold more than 2%. What was sequenced was peripheral blood. These receptors came from a woman aged 70-85 years with acute or convalescent COVID-19.

This chain connects TRBV19 to TRBJ1-1, with 7 nucleotides matching TRBD1. This CDR3 is built from 18 residues. Germline V CDR1 and CDR2: LNHDA, SQIVND (reference sequence). The trim removed 2 bases at V and 3 bases at J, leaving 15 bases unmatched. DNA of the CDR3: TGTGCCAGTAGTATATTGCGGTGGGCAGGGGGGTGGTACACTGAAGCTTTCTTT. Residues: CASSILRWAGGWYTEAFF.

J is TRBJ2-5 and V is TRBV18, with 7 bases identical to TRBD2. CDR1 is KGHSH and CDR2 is LQKENI in the germline V gene. Losses at the gene ends were 0 bases for V and 3 bases for J; bases not matched to a gene: 1. CDR3 length equals 14 residues. The CDR3 region has the DNA TGTGCCAGCTCACCACCGGGACTAAAAGAGACCCAGTACTTC. Encoded protein: CASSPPGLKETQYF. Full variable domain (rest looked up from reference TRBV18 and TRBJ2-5): NAGVMQNPRHLVRRRGQEARLRCSPMKGHSHVYWYRQLPEEGLKFMVYLQKENIIDESGMPKERFSAEFPKEGPSILRIQQVVRGDSAAYFCASSPPGLKETQYFGPGTRLLVL.